The source of this TCR beta chain is a study of control samples from healthy donors and cancer patients (dated by TCRdb to the early 2020s). This clone has only one observation. Its antigen is not yet known. Base qualities are not provided; no much larger clone lies one nucleotide away. Libraries were prepared through the immunoSEQ multiplex PCR assay. TCRdb retrieved this table from immuneACCESS and kept in-frame rearrangements only. Not all clones are present; in checked studies, unresolved V genes account for under half, and no reason is known for the remainder. The sample table holds over 85,000 clones, of which 85% to 90% were seen once. Jointly, the top ten make up 9% to 10% of the sample. The sequence derives from a woman in her 50s with colorectal cancer. The specimen sequenced was PBMCs.

The DNA sequence reads TGCGCCAGCAGCCCCCTTGGACAGGGGGGGAATGGCTACACCTTC. It is translated as CASSPLGQGGNGYTF. This receptor chain uses TRBV5-1 and TRBJ1-2; 10 bases in between match TRBD1. Based on the germline V gene, the CDR1 and CDR2 sequences are SGHRS and YFSETQ. The CDR3 has 15 amino acids, counting the end cysteine and phenylalanine. The retained sequence is limited to the CDR3, 45 bases, with the frame set at the first base. Clipping removes 4 bases from V and 6 bases from J, with 9 as the unmatched junction base count.